This T cell receptor (beta chain) comes out of a study of radiation and T cells in renal cell carcinoma. Germline trimming cut 3 bases from V and 3 bases from J; bases unmatched to any gene: 6. Germline V gene data show CDR1 as MNHNS and CDR2 as SASEGT. The CDR3 consists of 15 residues. Clones were read by immunoSEQ multiplex PCR, and TCRdb kept only the in-frame ones, dropping some. Of tens of thousands of clones detected, roughly three quarters appear once; the ten largest clones hold 7.3%. Time point defined: baseline pretreatment blood. Regarding treatment: 15 Gy SBRT to primary tumor, nephrectomy 4 weeks later. The tumor was a clear cell renal cell carcinoma.

The sample here was blood, taken from a patient whose treatment included radiotherapy and nephrectomy. The receptor comes from a man in his sixties with renal cell carcinoma. The chain has TRBV6-1 and TRBJ2-7; the match to TRBD2 covers 9 bases. CDR3 DNA sequence: TGTGCCAGCAGTGACGCCCTGCGGGAGGGCTACGAGCAGTACGTC. This sequence encodes CASSDALREGYEQYV.